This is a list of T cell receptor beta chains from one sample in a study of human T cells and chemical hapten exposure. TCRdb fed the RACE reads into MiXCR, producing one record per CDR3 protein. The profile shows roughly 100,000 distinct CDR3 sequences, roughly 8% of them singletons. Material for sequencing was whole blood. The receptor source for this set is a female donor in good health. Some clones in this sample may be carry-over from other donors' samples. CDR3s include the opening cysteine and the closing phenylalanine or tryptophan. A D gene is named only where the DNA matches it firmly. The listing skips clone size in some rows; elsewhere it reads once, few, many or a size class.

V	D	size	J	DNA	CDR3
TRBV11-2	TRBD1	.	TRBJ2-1	TGTGCCAGCGCAAGGGGGGGACAGGGGAGCAATGAGCAGTTCTTC	CASARGGQGSNEQFF
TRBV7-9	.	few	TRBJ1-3	TGTGTCAGCAGCTTGGACCTGAGCTCTGGAAACACCATATATTTT	CVSSLDLSSGNTIYF
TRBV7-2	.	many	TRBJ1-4	TGTGCCAGCAGCCCGGGGAACCCTAATGAAAAACTGTTTTTT	CASSPGNPNEKLFF
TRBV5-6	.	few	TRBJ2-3	TGTGCCAGCAGAACGGCCGGACTGGGCACAGATACGCAGTATTTT	CASRTAGLGTDTQYF
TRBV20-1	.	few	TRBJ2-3	TGCAGTGCTAACCCTCTAGCGCATACGCAGTATTTT	CSANPLAHTQYF
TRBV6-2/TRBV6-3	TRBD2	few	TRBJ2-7	TGTGCCAGCAGTAATATCGAAGCGGGGACTGGAGGGGAGCAGTACTTC	CASSNIEAGTGGEQYF
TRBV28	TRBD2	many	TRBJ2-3	TGTGCCAGCAGTTGGGGACTAGCGGGGGCCACAGATACGCAGTATTTT	CASSWGLAGATDTQYF
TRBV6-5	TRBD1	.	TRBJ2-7	TGTGCCAGCAGTCGGAGTTGGGATGACAGGGCGAGCGAGCAGTACTTC	CASSRSWDDRASEQYF
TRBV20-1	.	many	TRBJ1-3	TGCAGTGCTAGAGACTCCAGGGGTCACACCATATATTTT	CSARDSRGHTIYF
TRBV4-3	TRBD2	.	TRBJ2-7	TGCGCCAGCAGCCAAGATAGCGGGAGGGCCTCCTACGAGCAGTACTTC	CASSQDSGRASYEQYF
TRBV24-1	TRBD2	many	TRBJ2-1	TGTGCCACCAGTGATAGTTTCGGGCTAGCGGGAGGACTTTTCTCCTACAATGAGCAGTTCTTC	CATSDSFGLAGGLFSYNEQFF
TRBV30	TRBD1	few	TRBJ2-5	TGTGCCTGGAGTAGAGGCGGGACAGGGGAAGAGACCCAGTACTTC	CAWSRGGTGEETQYF
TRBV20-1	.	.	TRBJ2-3	TGCAGTGCTAGGGGGCGGATTTACACAGATACGCAGTATTTT	CSARGRIYTDTQYF
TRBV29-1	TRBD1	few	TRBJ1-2	TGCAGCGTAGCTACAGGGGGTGGTGGCTACACCTTC	CSVATGGGGYTF
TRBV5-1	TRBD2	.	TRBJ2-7	TGCGCCAGCAGCTTAACCGGGACTACCTACGAGCAGTACTTC	CASSLTGTTYEQYF
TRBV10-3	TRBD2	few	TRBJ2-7	TGTGCCATCAGTTCTAGCGGGAGCTCCTACGAGCAGTACTTC	CAISSSGSSYEQYF
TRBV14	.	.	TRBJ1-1	TGTGCCAGCAGCCAAGACTGGGGGTCCACTGAAGCTTTCTTT	CASSQDWGSTEAFF
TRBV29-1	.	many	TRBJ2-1	TGCAGCGTCTTGGACAGTAGTATCTACAATGAGCAGTTCTTC	CSVLDSSIYNEQFF
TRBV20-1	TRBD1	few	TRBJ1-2	TGCAGTGCCAGGACAGGGATTGGCTATGGCTACACCTTC	CSARTGIGYGYTF
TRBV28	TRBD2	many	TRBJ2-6	TGTGCCAGTAGCGGGACCCGGGTGAGCTCTGGGGCCAACGTCCTGACTTTC	CASSGTRVSSGANVLTF
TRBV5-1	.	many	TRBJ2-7	TGCGCCAGCAGCCGTGTCAGGGGCGCCGACGAGCAGTACTTC	CASSRVRGADEQYF
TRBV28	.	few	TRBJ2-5	TGTGCCAGCAGTTTGGCCACGCCGGCCACCCAGTACTTC	CASSLATPATQYF
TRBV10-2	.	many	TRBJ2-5	TGCGCCAGCAGTGAAGTCCTAGTTGGGACCCAGTACTTC	CASSEVLVGTQYF
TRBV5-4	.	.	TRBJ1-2	TGTGCCAGCAGCTTGGCTGGGGGGATCTATGGCTACACCTTC	CASSLAGGIYGYTF
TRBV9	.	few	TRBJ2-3	TGTGCCAGCAGCGTCGGCTGGAACGTTGAGGGCACAGATACGCAGTATTTT	CASSVGWNVEGTDTQYF
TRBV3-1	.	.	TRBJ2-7	TGTGCCAGCAGCCACTCACTCGGGGCGTACGAGCAGTACTTC	CASSHSLGAYEQYF
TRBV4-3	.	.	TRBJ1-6	TGCGCCAGCAGCCGTAACCCCGCTGGGGGGGATAATTCACCCCTCCACTTT	CASSRNPAGGDNSPLHF
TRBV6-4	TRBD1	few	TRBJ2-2	TGTGCCAGCAGTGACTCGGCAGGGGGCGCCGGGGAGCTGTTTTTT	CASSDSAGGAGELFF
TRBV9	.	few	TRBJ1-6	TGTGCCAGCAGCGCTTCCGGGGCCCAGAATTCACCCCTCCACTTT	CASSASGAQNSPLHF
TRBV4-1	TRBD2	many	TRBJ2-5	TGCGCCAGCAGCCAACTAGCGGGATTCGAGACCCAGTACTTC	CASSQLAGFETQYF
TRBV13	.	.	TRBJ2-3	TGTGCCAGCAGCTTAGACCCCCCGGATACGCAGTATTTT	CASSLDPPDTQYF
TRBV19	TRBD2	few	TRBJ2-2	TGTGCCAGTAGTCGCTTCTCCGGGACTAGCGTCATTAACACCGGGGAGCTGTTTTTT	CASSRFSGTSVINTGELFF
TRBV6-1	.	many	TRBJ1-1	TGTGCCAGCAGTGAAGCGGGGGGTTCATACACTGAAGCTTTCTTT	CASSEAGGSYTEAFF
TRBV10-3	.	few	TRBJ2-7	TGTGCCATCAGTGAGCGGGGGATGTACGAGCAGTACTTC	CAISERGMYEQYF
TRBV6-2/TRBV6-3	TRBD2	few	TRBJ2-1	TGTGCCAGCAGTCCTGCGGGGGTTAGCTACAATGAGCAGTTCTTC	CASSPAGVSYNEQFF
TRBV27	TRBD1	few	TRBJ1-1	TGTGCCAGCAGTTCAAGGACAGGCGTGAACACTGAAGCTTTCTTT	CASSSRTGVNTEAFF
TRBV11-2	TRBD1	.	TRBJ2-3	TGTGCCAGCAGCTTGAGGACAGGGTCCTTAGATACGCAGTATTTT	CASSLRTGSLDTQYF
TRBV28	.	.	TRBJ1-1	TGTGCCAGCAGTTCAGGGACTCTCAAAGAGAAAGCTTTCTTT	CASSSGTLKEKAFF
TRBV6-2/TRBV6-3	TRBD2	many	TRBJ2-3	TGTGCCAGCAAGGGTAACCCCGAGACTAGCGGACACACAGATACGCAGTATTTT	CASKGNPETSGHTDTQYF
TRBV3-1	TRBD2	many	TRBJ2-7	TGTGCCAGCAGAGGGACTAGCGGGAGCCACGAGCAGTACTTC	CASRGTSGSHEQYF
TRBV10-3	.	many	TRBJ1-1	TGTGCCATCAGTGAGAAGATGAACACTGAAGCTTTCTTT	CAISEKMNTEAFF
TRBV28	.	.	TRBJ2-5	TGTGCCAGCAGTTTATTCACGGGACAAGAGACCCAGTACTTC	CASSLFTGQETQYF
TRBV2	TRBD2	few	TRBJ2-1	TGTGCCAGCGCTTGGACTAGCGGCTCCTACAATGAGCAGTTCTTC	CASAWTSGSYNEQFF
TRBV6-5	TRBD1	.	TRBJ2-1	TGTGCCAGCAGTTTCACCGGGACAGGGGTCAACAATGAGCAGTTCTTC	CASSFTGTGVNNEQFF
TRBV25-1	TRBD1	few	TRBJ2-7	TGTGCCAGCAGCTGGGACAGGGGTACCGAGCAGTACTTC	CASSWDRGTEQYF
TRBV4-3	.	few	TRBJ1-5	TGCGCCAGCAGCCAAGACTACAGGGATCGGCAGCCCCAGCATTTT	CASSQDYRDRQPQHF
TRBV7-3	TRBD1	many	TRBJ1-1	TGTGCCAGCAGCCTCACAGGGGGCGCGGGATACACTGAAGCTTTCTTT	CASSLTGGAGYTEAFF
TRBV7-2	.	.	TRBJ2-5	TGTGCCAGCAGCTTATTACGTTCCGAAGAGACCCAGTACTTC	CASSLLRSEETQYF
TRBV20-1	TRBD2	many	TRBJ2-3	TGCAGTGCTAGAAGACGGGGACTAAACACAGATACGCAGTATTTT	CSARRRGLNTDTQYF
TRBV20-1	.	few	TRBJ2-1	TGCAGTGCTAGAGATGGTGGGAACCTCAATGAGCAGTTCTTC	CSARDGGNLNEQFF
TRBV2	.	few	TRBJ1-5	TGTGCCAGCAGTACACACCGGGCCCGAACTGGACAGCCCCAGCATTTT	CASSTHRARTGQPQHF